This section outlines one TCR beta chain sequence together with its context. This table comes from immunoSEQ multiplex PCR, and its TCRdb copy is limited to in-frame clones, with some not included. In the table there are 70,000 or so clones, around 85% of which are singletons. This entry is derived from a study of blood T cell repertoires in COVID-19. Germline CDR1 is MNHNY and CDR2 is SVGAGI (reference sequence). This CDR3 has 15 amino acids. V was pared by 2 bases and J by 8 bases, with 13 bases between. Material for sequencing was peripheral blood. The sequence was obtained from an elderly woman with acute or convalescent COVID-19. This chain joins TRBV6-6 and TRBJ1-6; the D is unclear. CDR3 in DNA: TGTGCCAGCAGTTACCTCGGGGTGGAGGATTCACCCCTCCACTTT. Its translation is CASSYLGVEDSPLHF.